The sequence of this T cell receptor (beta chain) was determined in a study of blood T cell repertoires in COVID-19. Study-wide context: Sites in the United States, Italy and Spain provided acute and convalescent COVID-19 samples. T cells, B-cell-depleted T cells, or PBMCs supplied cDNA or gDNA.

Germline lookup yields CDR1 SGHDN and CDR2 FVKESK. The CDR3 is 14 residues long. Trimming took 0 bases from V and 4 from J, leaving 9 bases between them. In the study's own analysis: It was from reference gene primer amplification that nucleated cell counts were estimated. Profiled with immunoSEQ multiplex PCR; TCRdb holds only in-frame clones, not every one. The V and J calls and clone size come from that table; D and trimming were worked out from the DNA. The sample yields about 85,000 clones, 87% seen once. The V gene is TRBV14, the J gene TRBJ1-1, with D unclear. The sequenced sample was peripheral blood. The TCR comes from a man in his 60s with acute or convalescent COVID-19. CDR3 protein: CASSQDTVGTEAFF. CDR3 nucleotide sequence: TGTGCCAGCAGCCAAGATACAGTCGGCACTGAAGCTTTCTTT.